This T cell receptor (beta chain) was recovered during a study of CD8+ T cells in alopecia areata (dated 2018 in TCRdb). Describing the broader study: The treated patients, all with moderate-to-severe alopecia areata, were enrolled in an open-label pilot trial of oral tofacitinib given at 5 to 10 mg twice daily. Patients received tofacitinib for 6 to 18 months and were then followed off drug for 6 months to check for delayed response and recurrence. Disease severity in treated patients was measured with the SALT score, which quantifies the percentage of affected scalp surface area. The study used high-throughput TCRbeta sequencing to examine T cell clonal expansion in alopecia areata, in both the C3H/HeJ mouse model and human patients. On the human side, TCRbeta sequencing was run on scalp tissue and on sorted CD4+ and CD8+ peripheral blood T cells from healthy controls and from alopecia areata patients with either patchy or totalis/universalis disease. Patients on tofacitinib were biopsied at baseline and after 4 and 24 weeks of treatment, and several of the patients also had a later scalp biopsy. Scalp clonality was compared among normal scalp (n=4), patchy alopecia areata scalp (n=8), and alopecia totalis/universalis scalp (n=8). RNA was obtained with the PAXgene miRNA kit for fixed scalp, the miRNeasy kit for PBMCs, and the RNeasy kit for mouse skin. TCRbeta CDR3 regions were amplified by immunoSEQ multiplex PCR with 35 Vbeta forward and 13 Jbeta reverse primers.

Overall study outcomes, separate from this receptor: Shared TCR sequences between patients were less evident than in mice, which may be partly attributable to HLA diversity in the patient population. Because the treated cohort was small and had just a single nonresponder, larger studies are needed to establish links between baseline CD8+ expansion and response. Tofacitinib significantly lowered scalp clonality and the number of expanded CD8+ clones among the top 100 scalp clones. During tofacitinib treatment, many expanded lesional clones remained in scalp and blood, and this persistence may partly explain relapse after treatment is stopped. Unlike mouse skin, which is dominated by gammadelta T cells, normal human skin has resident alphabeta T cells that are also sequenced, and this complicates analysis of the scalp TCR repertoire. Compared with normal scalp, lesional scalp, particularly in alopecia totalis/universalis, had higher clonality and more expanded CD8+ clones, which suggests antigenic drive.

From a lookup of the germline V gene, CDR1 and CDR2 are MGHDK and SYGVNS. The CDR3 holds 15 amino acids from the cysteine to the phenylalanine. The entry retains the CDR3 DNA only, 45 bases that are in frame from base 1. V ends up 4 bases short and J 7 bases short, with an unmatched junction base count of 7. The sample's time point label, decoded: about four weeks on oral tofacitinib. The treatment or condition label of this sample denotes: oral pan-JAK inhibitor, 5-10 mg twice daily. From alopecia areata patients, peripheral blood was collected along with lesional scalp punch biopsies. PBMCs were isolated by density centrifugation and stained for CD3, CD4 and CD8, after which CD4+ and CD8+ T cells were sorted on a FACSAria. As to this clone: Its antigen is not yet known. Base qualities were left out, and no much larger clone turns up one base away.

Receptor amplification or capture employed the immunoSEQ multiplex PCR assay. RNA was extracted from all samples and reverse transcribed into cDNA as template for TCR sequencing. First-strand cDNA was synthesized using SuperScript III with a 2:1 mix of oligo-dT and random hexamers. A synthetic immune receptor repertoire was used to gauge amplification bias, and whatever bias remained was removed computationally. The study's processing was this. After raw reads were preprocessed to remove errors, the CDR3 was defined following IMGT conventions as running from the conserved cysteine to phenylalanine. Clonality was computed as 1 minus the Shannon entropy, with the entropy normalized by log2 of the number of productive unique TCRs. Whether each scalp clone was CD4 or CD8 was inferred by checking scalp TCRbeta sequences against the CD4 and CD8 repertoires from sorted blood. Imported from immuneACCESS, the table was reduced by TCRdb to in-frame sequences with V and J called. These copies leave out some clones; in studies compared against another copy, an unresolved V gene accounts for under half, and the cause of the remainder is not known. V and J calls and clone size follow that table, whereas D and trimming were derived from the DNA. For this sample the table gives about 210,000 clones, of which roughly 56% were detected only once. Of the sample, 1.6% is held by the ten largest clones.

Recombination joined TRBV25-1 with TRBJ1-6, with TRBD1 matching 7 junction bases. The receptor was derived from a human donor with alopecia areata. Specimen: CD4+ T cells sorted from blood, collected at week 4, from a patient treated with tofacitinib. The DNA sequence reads TGTGCCAGCAGTGGCCGGGGACAGTTAAATTCACCCCTCCACTTT. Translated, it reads CASSGRGQLNSPLHF.